Each of the 14 T cell receptor beta chains below was sequenced from the same sample in a study of T cell changes during pregnancy in multiple sclerosis. Using immunoSEQ multiplex PCR, the repertoire was profiled, and TCRdb retains in-frame clones only, with some absent. The sample holds 80,000 or so clones, around 92% seen once. This specimen consisted of peripheral blood, obtained before pregnancy. The receptor set was obtained from a female donor with multiple sclerosis, enrolled in a pregnancy study.

V usage is TRBV10-3 and J usage is TRBJ2-2; D is possibly TRBD2 (7 bases). This CDR3 comprises 17 residues. Trimming stripped 2 bases from V and 4 bases from J, with 17 bases between. From germline, CDR1 is ENHRY and CDR2 SYGVKD. The CDR3 DNA reads TGTGCCATCAGTGAGCCTCTGGGGGGGCGAGTCACCGGGGAGCTGTTTTTT. Translated, it gives CAISEPLGGRVTGELFF.

This chain links TRBV13 with TRBJ1-2; D remains ambiguous. Trimming removed 6 bases at V and 4 bases at J, with 9 bases between. CDR1 is PRHDT and CDR2 is FYEKMQ in the germline V gene (reference sequence). The CDR3 length is 12 residues. CDR3 loop: CASREEAYGYTF. The DNA for the CDR3 is TGTGCCAGCAGGGAGGAGGCCTATGGCTACACCTTC.

The chain links TRBV6-5 to TRBJ2-5; a weak D match, TRBD1 (5 bases). The CDR3 totals 14 residues. The germline V gene has CDR1 MNHEY and CDR2 SVGAGI. Between the trimmed V and J ends, which lost 2 bases and 2 bases, there was a span of 9 bases. CDR3 sequence reads: CASSYLRQQETQYF. The CDR3 bases are TGTGCCAGCAGTTACCTGAGACAGCAAGAGACCCAGTACTTC.

This chain links TRBV28 with TRBJ1-5, with D unclear. The V end was cut by 8 bases, the J end by 2 bases, with 7 bases between. The germline gives CDR1 MDHEN, CDR2 SYDVKM. The CDR3 runs 12 residues. CDR3 sequence reads: CASRGGNQPQHF. In nucleotides, the CDR3 is TGTGCCAGCCGGGGAGGCAATCAGCCCCAGCATTTT.

This chain uses TRBV19 with TRBJ1-5; maybe TRBD1 (6 bases). This CDR3 is built from 16 residues. The V gene lost 6 bases and the J gene lost 0 bases, with 15 bases spanning the gap. Germline assignment: CDR1 LNHDA and CDR2 SQIVND (reference sequence). CDR3 region: CASSGIQTGSNQPQHF. CDR3 bases: TGTGCCAGTAGCGGAATACAGACAGGTAGCAATCAGCCCCAGCATTTT. Combining the CDR3 with reference TRBV19 and TRBJ1-5 gives the whole variable domain DGGITQSPKYLFRKEGQNVTLSCEQNLNHDAMYWYRQDPGQGLRLIYYSQIVNDFQKGDIAEGYSVSREKKESFPLTVTSAQKNPTAFYLCASSGIQTGSNQPQHFGDGTRLSIL.

This clone was counted between two and nine times. The rearrangement links TRBV7-2 to TRBJ2-5, with 9 bases identical to TRBD2. V shed 5 bases, J shed 1 base, and the junction held 2 bases outside the gene matches. The CDR3 sequence is 14 residues long. CDR1 and CDR2 (germline): SGHTA, FQGNSA. The CDR3 nucleotides read TGTGCCAGCAGCCCTAGCGGGATCCAAGAGACCCAGTACTTC. Translation gives CASSPSGIQETQYF. Full variable domain (remainder filled in from reference TRBV7-2 and TRBJ2-5): GAGVSQSPSNKVTEKGKDVELRCDPISGHTALYWYRQSLGQGLEFLIYFQGNSAPDKSGLPSDRFSAERTGGSVSTLTIQRTQQEDSAVYLCASSPSGIQETQYFGPGTRLLVL.

The J gene is TRBJ1-5, the V gene TRBV7-2; TRBD1 agrees at 7 bases. This CDR3 is 14 amino acids long. J was trimmed by 1 base and V by 4 bases; bases with no gene match: 1. The germline CDR1 and CDR2 sequences are SGHTA and FQGNSA. DNA of the CDR3: TGTGCCAGCAGCTCGACAGGGAGCAATCAGCCCCAGCATTTT. This translates into CASSSTGSNQPQHF. Full variable domain (missing parts from reference TRBV7-2 and TRBJ1-5): GAGVSQSPSNKVTEKGKDVELRCDPISGHTALYWYRQSLGQGLEFLIYFQGNSAPDKSGLPSDRFSAERTGGSVSTLTIQRTQQEDSAVYLCASSSTGSNQPQHFGDGTRLSIL.

The chain couples TRBV29-1 to TRBJ2-6; 7 nucleotides match TRBD2. V shed 4 bases and J 1 base; nucleotides not matched to a gene: 4. This CDR3 contains 15 residues. Germline CDR1 SQVTM, CDR2 ANQGSEA. The CDR3: CSVGGGTSGANVLTF. In DNA, the CDR3 is TGCAGCGTTGGCGGGGGTACTTCTGGGGCCAACGTCCTGACTTTC.

The chain links TRBV28 to TRBJ1-1, with 9 bases identical to TRBD1. After removal of 6 bases from V and 7 bases from J, the junction contained 6 bases not matched to a gene. The CDR3 runs 13 residues. The germline gives CDR1 MDHEN, CDR2 SYDVKM. CDR3 coding DNA: TGTGCCAGCAGCATCACAGGGGGCGGTGAAGCTTTCTTT. Translating it yields CASSITGGGEAFF.

CDR3 nucleotides: TGTGCCTGGAGTATAACAGGGGGCTATGGCTACACCTTC. Protein product: CAWSITGGYGYTF. This rearrangement joins TRBV30 to TRBJ1-2; 8 bases are shared with TRBD1. Trimming at V came to 2 bases and at J to 4 bases, leaving 3 bases not matched to a gene. Germline V CDR1 and CDR2: GTSNPN, SVGIG (reference sequence). The length of the CDR3 is 13 residues.

This chain's CDR3 is CASSLWGGGDQETQYF. The CDR3 nucleotides read TGTGCCAGCAGTTTATGGGGAGGAGGGGACCAAGAGACCCAGTACTTC. The rearrangement joins TRBV27 to TRBJ2-5; a possible D gene is TRBD2 (6 bases). Germline V gene lookup returns CDR1 MNHEY and CDR2 SMNVEV (reference sequence). With 1 base removed from V and 0 bases from J, the gap between germline ends came to 12 bases. CDR3 length equals 16 residues.

CDR3 sequence: CATRESYNEQFF. In DNA form, the CDR3 reads TGTGCCACAAGGGAGTCCTACAATGAGCAGTTCTTC. The V gene is TRBV28, the J gene TRBJ2-1, with D possibly TRBD2 on 5 matching bases. Trimming removed 10 bases at V and 1 base at J, with 8 bases between. There are 12 residues in the CDR3. Looked up from germline, CDR1 is MDHEN and CDR2 is SYDVKM.

The gene calls are TRBV5-6 and TRBJ2-7; 7 nucleotides match TRBD1. After removal of 1 base from V and 7 bases from J, the junction contained 8 bases not matched to a gene. The CDR3 covers 14 residues. Germline CDR1 reads SGHDT; CDR2 reads YYEEEE. CDR3 in amino acids: CASSLSDRAREQYF. The CDR3 DNA is TGTGCCAGCAGCTTGTCCGACAGGGCTAGAGAGCAGTACTTC.

The rearrangement uses TRBV6-1 and TRBJ1-2, with D maybe TRBD1 (5 bases). V gave up 2 bases and J gave up 4 bases, with 8 bases separating them. The length of the CDR3 is 13 residues. Germline V gene data show CDR1 as MNHNS and CDR2 as SASEGT. The CDR3 DNA follows: TGTGCCAGCAGTGAAAACAGGCGCTATGGCTACACCTTC. It specifies CASSENRRYGYTF.